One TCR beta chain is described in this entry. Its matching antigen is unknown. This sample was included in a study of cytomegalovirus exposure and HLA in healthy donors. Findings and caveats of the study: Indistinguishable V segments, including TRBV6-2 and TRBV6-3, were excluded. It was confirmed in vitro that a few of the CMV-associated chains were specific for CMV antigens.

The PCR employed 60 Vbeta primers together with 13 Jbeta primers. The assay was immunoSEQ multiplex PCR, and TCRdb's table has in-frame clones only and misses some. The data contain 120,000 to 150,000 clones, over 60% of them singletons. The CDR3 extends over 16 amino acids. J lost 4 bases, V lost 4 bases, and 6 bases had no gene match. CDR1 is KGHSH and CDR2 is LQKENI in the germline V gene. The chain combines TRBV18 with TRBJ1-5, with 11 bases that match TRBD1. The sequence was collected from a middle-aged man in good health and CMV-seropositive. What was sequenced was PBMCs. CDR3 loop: CASSLDGTGGNQPQHF. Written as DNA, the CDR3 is TGTGCCAGCTCACTGGACGGGACAGGGGGTAATCAGCCCCAGCATTTT.